These T cell receptor beta chains were read from a single sample in a study of blood T cell repertoires in COVID-19. Some clones are missing from TCRdb's copy, which holds only in-frame ones; the method was immunoSEQ multiplex PCR. The repertoire consists of approximately 190,000 clones, with about 83% occurring once and the leading ten covering approximately 5%. Sample: peripheral blood. The receptors shown here come from a woman in her 70s with active or convalescent COVID-19. CDR3s leave out the opening cysteine and the closing phenylalanine or tryptophan. Rows may omit the clone size; those that give it use once, few, many or a size class.

size | V | CDR3
. | TRBV24-1 | ATSDSTTGARELF
few | TRBV7-3 | ASSLRTSGRVEQF
. | TRBV19 | ASSIGSDRRRLNYGYT
. | TRBV7-6 | ASSSGDRGRATNEKLF
. | TRBV19 | ASTPSDRAYNEQF
. | TRBV6-5 | ASSYDVGTKTYEQY
. | TRBV28 | ASSLGDRGFPYEQY
few | TRBV2 | ASSETSGSLSYEQY
. | TRBV3-1/TRBV3-2 | ASSQEGAGGPTDTQY
. | TRBV29-1 | STRTGARGAF
few | TRBV6-6 | ASSHYGDEQY
once | TRBV5-1 | ASRAPGQGRTGELF
. | TRBV6-5 | ASRDPAGEQF
. | TRBV28 | ASSLGGQGGLTLH
. | TRBV6-1 | ASSELKQGNKNIQY
once | TRBV6-5 | ASRTIARDNSPLH
. | TRBV9 | ASSVIGSGANVLT
. | TRBV27 | ASSFTHRGTTEAF
once | TRBV28 | ASSSYVRSNQPQH
few | TRBV5-1 | ASSLRRTTEAF
. | TRBV27 | ASSQTGGIEKLF
. | TRBV24-1 | ATSANEETQY
. | TRBV5-1 | ASSLSGGTDTQY
. | TRBV18 | ASSPRGQVETQY
. | TRBV30 | AWGGTGNQPQH
once | TRBV19 | ASTTAWGYTGELF
. | TRBV15 | ATSRDLGATNEKLF
. | TRBV19 | ASRTRGSSGNTIY
. | TRBV11-3 | ASSLDLGTGVNNEQF
. | TRBV10-3 | AISESGGQGTQY
. | TRBV6-5 | ASRGQGTSGNTIY
. | TRBV18 | ASSPLQGATNEKLF
. | TRBV9 | ASSVRHRQDNEQF
. | TRBV5-6 | ASSETGFGEAF
. | TRBV18 | ASSRDRGDIQY
. | TRBV6-4 | ASSDRERSYNEQF
. | TRBV5-1 | ASSLGGYTDTQY
few | TRBV15 | ATSRSTAVVGQY
. | TRBV5-1 | ASSPRRQGVGDTIY
few | TRBV6-6 | ASSRGTKNIQY
. | TRBV23-1 | ASRAGTTNLAKNIQY
. | TRBV2 | ASKFSLQGYSYEQY
. | TRBV28 | ASRGGVETQY
once | TRBV4-1 | ASSQVPSGETQY
. | TRBV6-5 | ASSRTKTTEAF
. | TRBV6-5 | ASSPRGNEKLF
. | TRBV5-1 | ASSEGSSYNSPLH
. | TRBV4-2 | ASSQGWASGSYEQY
few | TRBV19 | ASSPLAGSGYT
. | TRBV5-1 | ASSLGASPTDTQY
. | TRBV2 | ASLAGGTDTQY
. | TRBV27 | ASSLFGADEQF
. | TRBV27 | ASSPQGLAGTYEQY
. | TRBV24-1 | VTSPQGAEQY
. | TRBV5-1 | ASSPDRAGDTEAF
many | TRBV7-3 | ASRYLQGSGTGELF
few | TRBV4-1 | ASSQIGAGNTIY